This T cell receptor (beta chain) was profiled in a study of PD-L1 blockade in urothelial cancer. On the study more broadly: It was at some point between 2013 and 2014 that patients started atezolizumab at 1,200 mg intravenously every 3 weeks. Male patients with bladder-origin urothelial cancer numbered about 90% of the roughly 29.

Noted time point: pretreatment peripheral blood. Per-patient samples, pretreatment and on-treatment, numbered 1 to 8. About this clone: Its antigen is still unknown.

With 3 bases clipped from V and 2 bases from J, the junction kept 11 bases outside the gene matches. This CDR3 is built from 16 residues. Germline V gene data show CDR1 as SGDLS and CDR2 as YYNGEE. Measured with immunoSEQ multiplex PCR; TCRdb has only the in-frame clones, and not every one. The profile covers 70,000 to 95,000 clones, with 89% appearing a single time and over 0.95% taken by the ten largest. Study-wide results and limits: Having blood TCR clonality under the median before treatment predicted better survival.

V and J are TRBV9 and TRBJ2-7, with 7 nucleotides matching TRBD1. The source was PBMCs, collected around atezolizumab (anti-PD-L1) treatment. This TCR was sampled from a woman aged 80 or over with urothelial cancer. Written as DNA, the CDR3 is TGTGCCAGCAGCGCCGGCCCGGGACAGACAACCTACGAGCAGTACTTC. Its protein is CASSAGPGQTTYEQYF.